Listed below are T cell receptor beta chains from one sample, sequenced in a study of T cell repertoires in cytomegalovirus infection. TCRdb itself ran the reads through MiXCR, one entry per CDR3 protein. The table lists some 100,000 distinct CDR3 sequences, 25% to 35% of them singletons. Their target antigens are unknown. The sample was CD8+ T cells from cultured PBMCs, taken from culture after CMV antigen stimulation. All receptors come from a human donor in good health (CMV status not recorded). Some clones in this sample may be carry-over from other donors' samples. CDR3s include the opening cysteine and the closing phenylalanine or tryptophan. D genes are given only for firm matches. A clone size is listed for some rows: how often the clone was seen (once, few, many), or a class if it is expanded.

clone_size: -
v_call: TRBV20-1
j_call: TRBJ2-1
d_call: -
cdr3_nt: TGCAGTGCTAGAGATGGGGGGGCGGCCCCCAACAATGAGCAGTTCTTC
cdr3_aa: CSARDGGAAPNNEQFF

clone_size: -
v_call: TRBV25-1
j_call: TRBJ2-3
d_call: -
cdr3_nt: TGTGCCAGCAGTGAATATGGAATTTTTAGCACAGATACGCAGTATTTT
cdr3_aa: CASSEYGIFSTDTQYF

clone_size: many
v_call: TRBV19
j_call: TRBJ1-6
d_call: -
cdr3_nt: TGTGCCAGTAGTATTAATGGCGGCTATAATTCACCCCTCCACTTT
cdr3_aa: CASSINGGYNSPLHF

clone_size: few
v_call: TRBV11-2
j_call: TRBJ2-1
d_call: -
cdr3_nt: TGTGCCAGCAGCTTATCGGGGACGGACTACAATGAGCAGTTCTTC
cdr3_aa: CASSLSGTDYNEQFF

clone_size: -
v_call: TRBV7-8
j_call: TRBJ2-3
d_call: TRBD2
cdr3_nt: TGTGCCAGCAGCTTAGAGCTCGGCGGGGGGACAGATACGCAGTATTTT
cdr3_aa: CASSLELGGGTDTQYF

clone_size: -
v_call: TRBV2
j_call: TRBJ2-1
d_call: -
cdr3_nt: TGTGCCAGCAGGGATCACCGGGACACCAGCTCCTACAATGAGCAGTTCTTC
cdr3_aa: CASRDHRDTSSYNEQFF

clone_size: once
v_call: TRBV5-6
j_call: TRBJ2-7
d_call: TRBD2
cdr3_nt: TGTGCCAACAGCTTGAGCGGGGGGACCGCCTACGAGCAGTACTTC
cdr3_aa: CANSLSGGTAYEQYF

clone_size: few
v_call: TRBV7-9
j_call: TRBJ2-3
d_call: -
cdr3_nt: TGTGCCAGCAGCGCCCAGGTTAGCACAGATACGCAGTATTTT
cdr3_aa: CASSAQVSTDTQYF

clone_size: many
v_call: TRBV12-3/TRBV12-4
j_call: TRBJ1-5
d_call: TRBD1
cdr3_nt: TGTGCCAGCAGTTTAGGATCCGGGACAGCTAAAAATCAGCCCCAGCATTTT
cdr3_aa: CASSLGSGTAKNQPQHF

clone_size: many
v_call: TRBV12-3/TRBV12-4
j_call: TRBJ2-5
d_call: -
cdr3_nt: TGTGCCAGCAGTTTTGGCCAGTTGGGGACTTTCCAAGAGACCCAGTACTTC
cdr3_aa: CASSFGQLGTFQETQYF

clone_size: -
v_call: TRBV7-8
j_call: TRBJ1-4
d_call: -
cdr3_nt: TGTGCCAGCAGCTTAGCTGGGGGTATGCCAACTAATGAAAAACTGTTTTTT
cdr3_aa: CASSLAGGMPTNEKLFF

clone_size: -
v_call: TRBV5-8
j_call: TRBJ2-5
d_call: -
cdr3_nt: TGTGCCAGCAGCGAGGAGGGACGGAACCAAGAGACCCAGTACTTC
cdr3_aa: CASSEEGRNQETQYF

clone_size: -
v_call: TRBV27
j_call: TRBJ2-2
d_call: -
cdr3_nt: TGTGCCAGCAGTGAGGGGCCCACACCCGGGGAGCTGTTTTTT
cdr3_aa: CASSEGPTPGELFF

clone_size: -
v_call: TRBV7-6
j_call: TRBJ2-1
d_call: -
cdr3_nt: TGTGCCAGCAGCTTACTAGGGACATATTACAATGAGCAGTTCTTC
cdr3_aa: CASSLLGTYYNEQFF

clone_size: many
v_call: TRBV25-1
j_call: TRBJ2-3
d_call: -
cdr3_nt: TGTGCCAGCATCAGGGGTGATACGCAGTATTTT
cdr3_aa: CASIRGDTQYF

clone_size: -
v_call: TRBV29-1
j_call: TRBJ2-1
d_call: TRBD2
cdr3_nt: TGCAGCGTTGAATGGGCACTAGCGGGGTTACATGAGCAGTTCTTC
cdr3_aa: CSVEWALAGLHEQFF

clone_size: -
v_call: TRBV20-1
j_call: TRBJ1-4
d_call: TRBD1
cdr3_nt: TGCAGTGCTAGTGACCCCACAGGGGGCTCTGAAAAACTGTTTTTT
cdr3_aa: CSASDPTGGSEKLFF

clone_size: many
v_call: TRBV12-3/TRBV12-4
j_call: TRBJ1-1
d_call: TRBD1
cdr3_nt: TGTGCCAGCAGTTGGACAGGGACTGAAGCTTTCTTT
cdr3_aa: CASSWTGTEAFF

clone_size: few
v_call: TRBV2
j_call: TRBJ2-6
d_call: TRBD1
cdr3_nt: TGTGCCAGCAGTACAGGGGATAGCTCTGGGGCCAACGTCCTGACTTTC
cdr3_aa: CASSTGDSSGANVLTF

clone_size: -
v_call: TRBV11-1
j_call: TRBJ2-7
d_call: TRBD1
cdr3_nt: TGTGCCAGCAGCTTACCCGTCCCCGGACAGGGCCACGAGCAGTACTTC
cdr3_aa: CASSLPVPGQGHEQYF